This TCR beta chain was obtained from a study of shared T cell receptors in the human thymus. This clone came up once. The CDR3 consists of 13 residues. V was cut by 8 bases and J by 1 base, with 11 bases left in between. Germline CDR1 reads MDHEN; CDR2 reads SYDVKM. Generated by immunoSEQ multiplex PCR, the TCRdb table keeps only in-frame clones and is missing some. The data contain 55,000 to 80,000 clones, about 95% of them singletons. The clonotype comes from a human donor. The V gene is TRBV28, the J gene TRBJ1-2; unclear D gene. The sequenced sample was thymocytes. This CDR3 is CASSSGVNYGYTF. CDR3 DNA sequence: TGTGCCAGCTCTTCCGGGGTTAACTATGGCTACACCTTC.